What follows is one TCR beta chain and its context. Its antigen remains unknown. The data originate from a study of T-cell memory formation after mild COVID-19. For the study at large: For the most part, TCR clusters were specific to one donor. Study observations and caveats: Clones from the second wave (peaking day 37) had unconfirmed SARS-CoV-2 specificity. Clones that contracted from day 15 to 85 were balanced CD4/CD8, while later expanders leaned CD4+.

Sample barcodes and UMIs were carried by the TCR alpha and TCR beta cDNA libraries that 5'RACE generated with constant-segment primers. TCRdb re-derived calls from the 5' RACE reads in MiXCR, one entry per CDR3 protein. The repertoire holds 250,000 to 300,000 distinct CDR3 sequences, with 15% to 20% as singletons. Per germline, CDR1 SGHVS and CDR2 FNYEAQ. This CDR3 has 14 residues. J gave up 15 bases and V 1 base, and 5 bases lay outside the gene matches. The specimen was PBMCs or a T cell subset sorted from them (not recorded which). This chain links TRBV7-6 with TRBJ2-1; TRBD2 aligns across 14 bases. This clonotype originated in a man aged 18-30 years who had mild COVID-19 (a few samples of this study predate the infection). Cell type and time point are not known. The CDR3 bases are TGTGCCAGCAGCTTAGTAGGGACTAGCGGGGGACTGTTCTTC. Protein product: CASSLVGTSGGLFF.